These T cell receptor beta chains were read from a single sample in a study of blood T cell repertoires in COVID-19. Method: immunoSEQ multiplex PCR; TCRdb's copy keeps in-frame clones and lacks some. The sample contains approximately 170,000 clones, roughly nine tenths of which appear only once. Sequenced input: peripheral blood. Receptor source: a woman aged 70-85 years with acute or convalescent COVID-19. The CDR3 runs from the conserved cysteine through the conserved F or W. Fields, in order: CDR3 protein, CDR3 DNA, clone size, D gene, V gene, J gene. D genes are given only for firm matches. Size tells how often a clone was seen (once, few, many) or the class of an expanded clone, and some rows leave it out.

CASSYTTGGKILQYF	TGTGCCAGCAGTTACACGACAGGGGGCAAGATCCTGCAGTACTTC	NA	TRBD1	TRBV6-2/TRBV6-3	TRBJ2-7
CAWSVPSSGGTDEQFF	TGTGCCTGGAGTGTACCGTCTAGCGGGGGTACGGATGAGCAGTTCTTC	NA	TRBD2	TRBV30	TRBJ2-1
CASRDSGQGWNSPLHF	TGTGCCAGCAGGGACTCTGGACAGGGTTGGAATTCACCCCTCCACTTT	NA	TRBD1	TRBV27	TRBJ1-6
CASSEQGAYAAEAFF	TGTGCCAGCAGTGAACAGGGCGCGTATGCCGCTGAAGCTTTCTTT	NA	NA	TRBV2	TRBJ1-1
CASSKRGRTDTQYF	TGTGCCAGCAGTAAGCGGGGGCGCACAGATACGCAGTATTTT	NA	TRBD2	TRBV6-5	TRBJ2-3
CASSLQGAVGNQPQHF	TGTGCCAGCAGCCTACAGGGGGCGGTGGGCAATCAGCCCCAGCATTTT	NA	TRBD1	TRBV27	TRBJ1-5
CASSPIGVDYEQYF	TGTGCCAGCAGCCCAATCGGGGTCGACTACGAGCAGTACTTC	NA	NA	TRBV28	TRBJ2-7
CATSSTGYVQPQHF	TGTGCCACCAGCAGTACAGGGTATGTTCAGCCCCAGCATTTT	once	NA	TRBV15	TRBJ1-5
CASSQGALSEQYF	TGTGCCAGCAGCCAAGGGGCCCTTAGCGAGCAGTACTTC	few	NA	TRBV14	TRBJ2-7
CASSLAGAGQPQHF	TGTGCCAGCAGCTTGGCAGGGGCGGGTCAGCCCCAGCATTTT	NA	NA	TRBV5-6	TRBJ1-5
CSFSGGGGTGELFF	TGCAGCTTTAGCGGGGGGGGCGGCACCGGGGAGCTGTTTTTT	NA	TRBD2	TRBV29-1	TRBJ2-2
CAIRSQENTEAFF	TGTGCCATCAGGTCCCAGGAGAACACTGAAGCTTTCTTT	NA	NA	TRBV10-3	TRBJ1-1
CASSYVKGASNQPQHF	TGTGCCAGCAGTTACGTAAAGGGGGCGAGCAATCAGCCCCAGCATTTT	NA	TRBD1	TRBV6-6	TRBJ1-5
CASSLGGGKETQYF	TGTGCCAGCAGCCTGGGTGGGGGGAAAGAGACCCAGTACTTC	once	NA	TRBV6-2/TRBV6-3	TRBJ2-5
CASRGEDNSPLHF	TGCGCCAGCAGAGGGGAGGATAATTCACCCCTCCACTTT	NA	NA	TRBV5-1	TRBJ1-6
CASSQGQSLISFGYTF	TGCGCCAGCAGCCAAGGACAGTCCTTAATTTCTTTTGGCTACACCTTC	NA	NA	TRBV4-3	TRBJ1-2
CASSLAPAGTTDTQYF	TGTGCCAGCAGCTTAGCGCCGGCTGGGACTACAGATACGCAGTATTTT	NA	NA	TRBV7-6	TRBJ2-3
CASSPRVGAGVETQYF	TGTGCCAGCAGCCCCAGGGTGGGTGCCGGAGTAGAGACCCAGTACTTC	NA	NA	TRBV9	TRBJ2-5
CASSPPTGAYNSPLHF	TGTGCCAGCTCACCACCAACAGGAGCCTATAATTCACCCCTCCACTTT	NA	NA	TRBV18	TRBJ1-6
CAIRGDRGIYEQYF	TGTGCCATCAGGGGGGACAGGGGGATCTACGAGCAGTACTTC	NA	TRBD1	TRBV10-3	TRBJ2-7
CASSRGDRTFNYGYTF	TGTGCCAGTAGCCGGGGGGACAGGACGTTTAACTATGGCTACACCTTC	once	TRBD1	TRBV19	TRBJ1-2
CASSLRIPGDTEAFF	TGTGCCAGCAGCTTAAGGATTCCAGGGGACACTGAAGCTTTCTTT	few	NA	TRBV7-8	TRBJ1-1
CASSNGQSSNYGYTF	TGTGCCAGTAGTAACGGACAGTCCTCGAACTATGGCTACACCTTC	NA	NA	TRBV19	TRBJ1-2
CASSPRTVYVSEAFF	TGTGCCAGCAGCCCACGGACTGTGTACGTGTCTGAAGCTTTCTTT	NA	NA	TRBV11-1	TRBJ1-1
CASSQAHGRRGGYTF	TGCGCCAGCAGCCAAGCACACGGCCGTCGGGGTGGCTACACCTTC	few	NA	TRBV4-3	TRBJ1-2
CASSLSGQNYGYTF	TGTGCCAGCAGCTTGTCGGGACAGAACTATGGCTACACCTTC	NA	TRBD1	TRBV7-9	TRBJ1-2
CASKRNTNYGYTF	TGTGCCAGCAAGAGGAACACTAACTATGGCTACACCTTC	NA	NA	TRBV6-5	TRBJ1-2
CASSNLRREAFF	TGTGCCAGTAGTAACTTAAGGCGGGAAGCTTTCTTT	NA	NA	TRBV19	TRBJ1-1
CASSLGTGTGLRGYTF	TGTGCCAGCAGCTTGGGGACCGGGACAGGGTTACGGGGCTACACCTTC	NA	TRBD1	TRBV5-8	TRBJ1-2
CASSVAREVMDNEQFF	TGTGCCAGCAGCGTAGCTCGGGAGGTCATGGACAATGAGCAGTTCTTC	NA	TRBD2	TRBV9	TRBJ2-1
CASSPHRGINQPQHF	TGTGCCAGCAGCCCCCACCGGGGTATAAATCAGCCCCAGCATTTT	NA	NA	TRBV9	TRBJ1-5